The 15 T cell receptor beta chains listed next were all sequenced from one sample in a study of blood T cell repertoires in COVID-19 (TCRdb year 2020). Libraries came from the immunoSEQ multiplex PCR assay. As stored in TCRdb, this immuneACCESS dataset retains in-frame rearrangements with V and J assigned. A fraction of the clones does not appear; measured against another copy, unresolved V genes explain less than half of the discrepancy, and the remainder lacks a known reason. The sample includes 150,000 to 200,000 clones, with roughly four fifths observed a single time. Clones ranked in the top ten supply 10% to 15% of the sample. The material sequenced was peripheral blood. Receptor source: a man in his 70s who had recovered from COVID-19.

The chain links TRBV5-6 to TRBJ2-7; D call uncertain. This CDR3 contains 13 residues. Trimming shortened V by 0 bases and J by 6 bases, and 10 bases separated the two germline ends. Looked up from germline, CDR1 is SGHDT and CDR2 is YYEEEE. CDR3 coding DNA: TGTGCCAGCAGCTTGGGTGAGGATCGCGAGCAGTACTTC. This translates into CASSLGEDREQYF.

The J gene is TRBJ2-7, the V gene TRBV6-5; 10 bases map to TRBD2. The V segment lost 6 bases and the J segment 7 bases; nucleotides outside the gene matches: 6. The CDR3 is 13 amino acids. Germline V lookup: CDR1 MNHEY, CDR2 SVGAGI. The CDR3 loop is CASRQTSGLEQYF. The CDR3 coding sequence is TGTGCCAGCAGGCAGACTAGCGGGTTGGAGCAGTACTTC.

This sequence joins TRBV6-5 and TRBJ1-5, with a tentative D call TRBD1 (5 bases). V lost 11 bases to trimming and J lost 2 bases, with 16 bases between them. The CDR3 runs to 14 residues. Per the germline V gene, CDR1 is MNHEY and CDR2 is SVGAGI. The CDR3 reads CASRGRRGNQPQHF. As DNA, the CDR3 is TGTGCCTCCCGGGGGAGGAGGGGCAATCAGCCCCAGCATTTT.

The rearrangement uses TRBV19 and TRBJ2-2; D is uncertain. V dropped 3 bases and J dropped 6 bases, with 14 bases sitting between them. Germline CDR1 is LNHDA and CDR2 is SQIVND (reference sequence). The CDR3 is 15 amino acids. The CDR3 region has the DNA TGTGCCAGTAGTATGTACCAGAGGTTGGCCGGGGAGCTGTTTTTT. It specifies CASSMYQRLAGELFF.

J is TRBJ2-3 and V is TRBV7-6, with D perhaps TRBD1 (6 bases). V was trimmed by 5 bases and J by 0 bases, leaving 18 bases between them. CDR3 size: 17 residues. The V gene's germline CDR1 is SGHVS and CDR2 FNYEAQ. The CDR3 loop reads CASSQTDGTPSTDTQYF. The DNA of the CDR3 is TGTGCCAGCAGCCAAACGGACGGGACACCTAGCACAGATACGCAGTATTTT.

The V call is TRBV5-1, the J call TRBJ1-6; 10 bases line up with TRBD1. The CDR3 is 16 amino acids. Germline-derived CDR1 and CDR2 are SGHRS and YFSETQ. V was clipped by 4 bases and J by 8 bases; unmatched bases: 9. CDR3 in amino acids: CASSPDSGQGHSPLHF. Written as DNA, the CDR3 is TGCGCCAGCAGCCCCGATTCGGGACAGGGGCATTCACCCCTCCACTTT.

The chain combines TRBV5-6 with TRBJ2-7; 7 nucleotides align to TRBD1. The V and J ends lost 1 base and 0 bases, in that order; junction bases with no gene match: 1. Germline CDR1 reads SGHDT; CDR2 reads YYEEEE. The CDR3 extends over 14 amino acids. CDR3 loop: CASSLRGPSYEQYF. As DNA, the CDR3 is TGTGCCAGCAGCTTGAGGGGGCCCTCCTACGAGCAGTACTTC.

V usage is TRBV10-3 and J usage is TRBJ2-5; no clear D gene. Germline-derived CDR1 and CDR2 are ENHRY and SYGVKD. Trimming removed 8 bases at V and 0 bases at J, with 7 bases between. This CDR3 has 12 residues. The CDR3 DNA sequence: TGTGCCATCTCAGACTACCAAGAGACCCAGTACTTC. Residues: CAISDYQETQYF.

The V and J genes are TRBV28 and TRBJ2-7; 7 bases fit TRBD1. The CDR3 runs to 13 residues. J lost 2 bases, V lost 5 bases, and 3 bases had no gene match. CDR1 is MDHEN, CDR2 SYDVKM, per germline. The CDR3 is CASSMTGPYEQYF. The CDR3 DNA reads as TGTGCCAGCAGTATGACAGGGCCCTACGAGCAGTACTTC.

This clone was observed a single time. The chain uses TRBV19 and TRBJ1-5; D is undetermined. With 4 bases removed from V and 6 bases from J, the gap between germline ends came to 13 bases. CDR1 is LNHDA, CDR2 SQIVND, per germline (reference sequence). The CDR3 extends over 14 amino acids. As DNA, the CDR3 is TGTGCCAGTAGTACCCTCGAAATTAGTCAGCCCCAGCATTTT. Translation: CASSTLEISQPQHF.

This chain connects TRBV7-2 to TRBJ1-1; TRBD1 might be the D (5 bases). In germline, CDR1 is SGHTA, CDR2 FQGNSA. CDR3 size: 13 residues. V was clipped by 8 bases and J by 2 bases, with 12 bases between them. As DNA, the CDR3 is TGTGCCAGCGGACAACAGGCAAACACTGAAGCTTTCTTT. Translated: CASGQQANTEAFF.

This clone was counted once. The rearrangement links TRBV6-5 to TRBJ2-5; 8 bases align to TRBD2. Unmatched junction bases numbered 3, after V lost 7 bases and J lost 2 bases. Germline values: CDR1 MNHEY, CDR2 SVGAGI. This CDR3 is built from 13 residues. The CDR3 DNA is TGTGCCAGCACTAGCGGGTTACAAGAGACCCAGTACTTC. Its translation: CASTSGLQETQYF.

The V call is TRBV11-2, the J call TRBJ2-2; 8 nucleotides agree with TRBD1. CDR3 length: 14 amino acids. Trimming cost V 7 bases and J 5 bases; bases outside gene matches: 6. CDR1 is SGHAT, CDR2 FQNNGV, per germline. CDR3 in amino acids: CASKMTGATGELFF. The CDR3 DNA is TGTGCCAGCAAAATGACAGGGGCTACCGGGGAGCTGTTTTTT.

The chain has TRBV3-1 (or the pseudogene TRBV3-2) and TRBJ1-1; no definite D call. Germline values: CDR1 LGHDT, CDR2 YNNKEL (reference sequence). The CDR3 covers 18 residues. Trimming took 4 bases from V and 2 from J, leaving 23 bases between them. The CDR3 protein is CASSPMSWAGGGNTEAFF. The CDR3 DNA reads TGTGCCAGCAGCCCTATGAGTTGGGCCGGCGGAGGCAACACTGAAGCTTTCTTT.

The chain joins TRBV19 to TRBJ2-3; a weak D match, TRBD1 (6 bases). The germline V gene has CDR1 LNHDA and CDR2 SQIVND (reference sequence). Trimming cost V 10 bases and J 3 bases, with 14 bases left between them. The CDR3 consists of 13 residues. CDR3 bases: TGTGCCACCTTAGGGCAGGGGACAGATACGCAGTATTTT. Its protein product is CATLGQGTDTQYF.